The present entry profiles one T cell receptor beta chain with its context. The data were taken from a study of radiotherapy plus CTLA-4 blockade in lung cancer. As for the study in general: Objective responses were documented in under 20% of patients, with disease control in 31%.

Here immunoSEQ multiplex PCR was the method, and the copy in TCRdb shows in-frame clones only, minus some. Of tens of thousands of clones listed, 60% to 80% are singletons. CDR1 and CDR2 (germline): LNHDA, SQIVND (reference sequence). Trimming took 7 bases from V and 0 from J, leaving 15 bases between them. The CDR3 contains 15 residues. Sequenced here: peripheral blood, sampled from a patient treated with radiotherapy plus ipilimumab. The genes are TRBV19 and TRBJ1-1, with D unclear. This receptor was identified in a human donor with non-small cell lung cancer whose response to radiotherapy plus ipilimumab could not be evaluated. The CDR3 spells CASNDDREVNTEAFF. CDR3 nucleotides: TGTGCCAGTAACGACGATCGCGAGGTGAACACTGAAGCTTTCTTT. Looking up the rest from reference TRBV19 and TRBJ1-1 gives the full variable domain: DGGITQSPKYLFRKEGQNVTLSCEQNLNHDAMYWYRQDPGQGLRLIYYSQIVNDFQKGDIAEGYSVSREKKESFPLTVTSAQKNPTAFYLCASNDDREVNTEAFFGQGTRLTVV.